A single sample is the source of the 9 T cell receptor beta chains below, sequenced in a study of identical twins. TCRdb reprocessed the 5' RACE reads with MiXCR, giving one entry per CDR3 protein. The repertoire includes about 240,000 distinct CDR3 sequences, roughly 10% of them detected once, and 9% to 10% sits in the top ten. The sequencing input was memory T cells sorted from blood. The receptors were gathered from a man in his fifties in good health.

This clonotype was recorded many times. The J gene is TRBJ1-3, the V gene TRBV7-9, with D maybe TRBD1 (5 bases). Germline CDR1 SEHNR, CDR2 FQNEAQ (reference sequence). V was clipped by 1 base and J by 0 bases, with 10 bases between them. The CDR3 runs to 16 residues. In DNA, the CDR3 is TGTGCCAGCAGCTTAGAGCCAGGGATCTCTGGAAACACCATATATTTT. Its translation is CASSLEPGISGNTIYF.

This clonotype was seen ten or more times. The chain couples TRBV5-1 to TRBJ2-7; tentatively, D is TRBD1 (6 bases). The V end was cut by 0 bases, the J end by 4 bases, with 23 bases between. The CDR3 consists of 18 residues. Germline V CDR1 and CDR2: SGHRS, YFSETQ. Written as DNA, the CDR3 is TGCGCCAGCAGCTTGGGAAACAGTGGCAGGGACAAGGGGTACGAGCAGTACTTC. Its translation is CASSLGNSGRDKGYEQYF. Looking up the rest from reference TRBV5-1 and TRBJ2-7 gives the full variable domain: KAGVTQTPRYLIKTRGQQVTLSCSPISGHRSVSWYQQTPGQGLQFLFEYFSETQRNKGNFPGRFSGRQFSNSRSEMNVSTLELGDSALYLCASSLGNSGRDKGYEQYFGPGTRLTVT.

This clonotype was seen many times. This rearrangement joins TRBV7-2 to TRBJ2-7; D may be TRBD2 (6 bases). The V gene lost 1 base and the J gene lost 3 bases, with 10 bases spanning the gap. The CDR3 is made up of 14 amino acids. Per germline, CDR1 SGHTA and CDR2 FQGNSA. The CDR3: CASSLDGGVYEQYF. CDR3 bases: TGTGCCAGCAGCTTAGATGGCGGGGTCTACGAGCAGTACTTC.

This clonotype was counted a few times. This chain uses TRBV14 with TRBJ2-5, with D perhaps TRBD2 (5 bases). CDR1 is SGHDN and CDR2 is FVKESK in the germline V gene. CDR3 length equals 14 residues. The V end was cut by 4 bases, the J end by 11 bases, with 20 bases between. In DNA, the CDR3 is TGTGCCAGCAGCCCGGACCACAGCCCCGAGCGGCAGTACTTC. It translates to CASSPDHSPERQYF.

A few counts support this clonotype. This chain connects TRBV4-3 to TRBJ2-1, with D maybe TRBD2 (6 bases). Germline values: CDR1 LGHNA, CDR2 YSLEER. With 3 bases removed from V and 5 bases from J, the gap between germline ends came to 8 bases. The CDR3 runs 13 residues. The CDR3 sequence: CASSHSGHNEQFF. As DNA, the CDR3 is TGCGCCAGCAGCCACAGCGGGCACAATGAGCAGTTCTTC.

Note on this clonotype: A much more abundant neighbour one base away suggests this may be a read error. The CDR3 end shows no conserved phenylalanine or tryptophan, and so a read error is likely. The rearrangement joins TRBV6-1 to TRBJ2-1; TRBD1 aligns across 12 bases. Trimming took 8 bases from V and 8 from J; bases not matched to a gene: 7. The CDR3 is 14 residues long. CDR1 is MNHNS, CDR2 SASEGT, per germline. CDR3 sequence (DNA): TGTGCCAGCCGGGGACAGGGGGCATCCCATGAGCAGTTCTAC. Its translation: CASRGQGASHEQFY.

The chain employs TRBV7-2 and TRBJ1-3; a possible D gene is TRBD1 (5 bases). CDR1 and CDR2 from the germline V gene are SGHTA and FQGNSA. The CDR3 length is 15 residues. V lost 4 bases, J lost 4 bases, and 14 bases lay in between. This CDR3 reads CASSSGPRGGNTIYF. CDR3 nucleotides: TGTGCCAGCAGCTCGGGACCGCGAGGCGGAAACACCATATATTTT.

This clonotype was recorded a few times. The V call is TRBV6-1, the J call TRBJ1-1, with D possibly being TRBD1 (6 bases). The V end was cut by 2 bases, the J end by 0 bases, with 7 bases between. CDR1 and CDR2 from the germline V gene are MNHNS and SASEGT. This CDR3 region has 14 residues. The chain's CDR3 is CASSERGMNTEAFF. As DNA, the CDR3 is TGTGCCAGCAGTGAAAGGGGGATGAACACTGAAGCTTTCTTT.

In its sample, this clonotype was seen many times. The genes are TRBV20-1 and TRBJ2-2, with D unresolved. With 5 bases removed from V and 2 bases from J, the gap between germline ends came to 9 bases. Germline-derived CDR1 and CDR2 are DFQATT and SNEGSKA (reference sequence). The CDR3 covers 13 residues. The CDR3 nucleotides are TGCAGTGCTGCCCAACCCAACACCGGGGAGCTGTTTTTT. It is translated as CSAAQPNTGELFF.